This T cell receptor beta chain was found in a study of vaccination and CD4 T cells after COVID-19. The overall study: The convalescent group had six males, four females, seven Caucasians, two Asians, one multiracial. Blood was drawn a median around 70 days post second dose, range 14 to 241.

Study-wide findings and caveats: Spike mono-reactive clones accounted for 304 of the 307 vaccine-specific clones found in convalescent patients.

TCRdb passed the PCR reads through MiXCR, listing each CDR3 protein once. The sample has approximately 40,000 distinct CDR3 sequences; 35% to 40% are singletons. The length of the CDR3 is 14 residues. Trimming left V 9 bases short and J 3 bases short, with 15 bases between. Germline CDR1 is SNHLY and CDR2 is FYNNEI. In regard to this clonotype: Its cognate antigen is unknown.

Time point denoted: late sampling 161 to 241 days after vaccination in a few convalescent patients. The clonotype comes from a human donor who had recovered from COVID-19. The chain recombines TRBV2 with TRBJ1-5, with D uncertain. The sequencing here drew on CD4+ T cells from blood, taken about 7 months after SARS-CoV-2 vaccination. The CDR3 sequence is CARGGTATNQPQHF. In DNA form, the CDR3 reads TGTGCCAGGGGAGGTACAGCTACCAATCAGCCCCAGCATTTT.